This T cell receptor beta chain was documented in a study of cytomegalovirus exposure and HLA in healthy donors. Study context: Caucasian-associated ancestry cluster membership applied to over 80% of 300 to 450 genotyped donors.

On this clone: Its antigen remains unknown.

This CDR3 has 13 residues. Looked up from germline, CDR1 is LNHDA and CDR2 is SQIVND (reference sequence). The junction had 5 bases not matched to a gene; V was cut back by 5 bases and J by 5 bases. Study results and limitations: Reports showed the classifier diagnosing cytomegalovirus status with high specificity and sensitivity. Among TCR beta chains, those listed as cytomegalovirus-associated numbered around 160.

PCR amplification relied on 60 Vbeta primers (plus 13 Jbeta primers). Measured with immunoSEQ multiplex PCR; TCRdb has only the in-frame clones, and not every one. The table includes 150,000 to 200,000 clones, 70% to 80% detected once. V usage is TRBV19 and J usage is TRBJ2-7; 8 nucleotides match TRBD1. This clonotype originated in a man between 40 and 49 years old in good health and CMV-seronegative. The sequencing input was PBMCs. The CDR3 nucleotides read TGTGCCAGTAGTGAGGACAGGGTCCACGAGCAGTACTTC. This translates into CASSEDRVHEQYF.